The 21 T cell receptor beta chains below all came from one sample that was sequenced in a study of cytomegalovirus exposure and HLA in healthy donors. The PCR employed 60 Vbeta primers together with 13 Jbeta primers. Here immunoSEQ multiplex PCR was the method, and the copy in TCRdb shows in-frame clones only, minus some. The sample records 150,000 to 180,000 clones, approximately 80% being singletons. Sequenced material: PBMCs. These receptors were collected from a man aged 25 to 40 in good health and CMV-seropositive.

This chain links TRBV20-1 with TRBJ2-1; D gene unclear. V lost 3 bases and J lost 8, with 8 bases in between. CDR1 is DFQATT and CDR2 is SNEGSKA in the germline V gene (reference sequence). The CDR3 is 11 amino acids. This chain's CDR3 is CSARPTDEQFF. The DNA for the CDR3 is TGCAGTGCTAGGCCTACGGATGAGCAGTTCTTC.

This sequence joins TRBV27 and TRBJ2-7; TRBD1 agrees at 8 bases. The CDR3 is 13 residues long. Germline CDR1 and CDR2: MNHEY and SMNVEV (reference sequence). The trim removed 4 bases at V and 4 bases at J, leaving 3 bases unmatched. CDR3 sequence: CASSYRGTYEQYF. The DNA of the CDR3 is TGTGCCAGCAGTTACAGGGGGACGTACGAGCAGTACTTC.

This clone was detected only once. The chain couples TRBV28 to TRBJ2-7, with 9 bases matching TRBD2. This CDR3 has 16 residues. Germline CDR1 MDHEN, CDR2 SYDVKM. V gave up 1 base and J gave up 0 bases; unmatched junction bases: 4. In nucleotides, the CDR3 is TGTGCCAGCAGTTTATCTCGCGGGAGGGGCTCCTACGAGCAGTACTTC. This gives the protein CASSLSRGRGSYEQYF.

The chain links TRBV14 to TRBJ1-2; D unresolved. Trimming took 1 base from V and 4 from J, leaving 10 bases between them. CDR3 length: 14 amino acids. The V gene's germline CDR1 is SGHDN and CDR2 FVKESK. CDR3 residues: CASSQVSGSYGYTF. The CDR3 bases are TGTGCCAGCAGCCAAGTTTCGGGATCCTATGGCTACACCTTC.

CDR3 residues: CASSTGGVGGANVLTF. The CDR3 nucleotides are TGCGCCAGCAGCACCGGAGGGGTTGGTGGGGCCAACGTCCTGACTTTC. V usage is TRBV5-1 and J usage is TRBJ2-6; maybe TRBD2 (6 bases). This CDR3 has 16 residues. V gave up 4 bases and J gave up 3 bases, with 14 bases separating them. CDR1 and CDR2 (germline): SGHRS, YFSETQ.

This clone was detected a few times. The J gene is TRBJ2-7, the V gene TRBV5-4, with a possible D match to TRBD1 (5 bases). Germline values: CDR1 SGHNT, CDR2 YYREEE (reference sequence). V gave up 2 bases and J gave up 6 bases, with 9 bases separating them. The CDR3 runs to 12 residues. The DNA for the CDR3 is TGTGCCAGCAGCTTCGGACAAGGCGAGCAGTACTTC. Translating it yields CASSFGQGEQYF.

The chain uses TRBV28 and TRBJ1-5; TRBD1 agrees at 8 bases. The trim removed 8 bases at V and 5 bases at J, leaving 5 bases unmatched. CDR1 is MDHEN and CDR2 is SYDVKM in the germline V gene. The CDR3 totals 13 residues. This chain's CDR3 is CASRQGNYQPQHF. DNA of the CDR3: TGTGCCAGCCGACAGGGGAATTATCAGCCCCAGCATTTT.

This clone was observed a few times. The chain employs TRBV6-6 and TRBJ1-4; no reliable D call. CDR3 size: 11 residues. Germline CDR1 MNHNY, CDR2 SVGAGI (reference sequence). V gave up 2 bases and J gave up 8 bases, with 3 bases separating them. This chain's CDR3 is CASSYREKLFF. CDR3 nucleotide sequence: TGTGCCAGCAGTTACCGGGAAAAACTGTTTTTT.

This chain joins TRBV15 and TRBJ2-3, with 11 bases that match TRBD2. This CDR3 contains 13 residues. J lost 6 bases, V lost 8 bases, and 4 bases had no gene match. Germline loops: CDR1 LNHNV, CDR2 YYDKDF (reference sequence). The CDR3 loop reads CATSSGRRDTQYF. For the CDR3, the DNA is TGTGCCACCTCTAGCGGGAGGAGGGATACGCAGTATTTT.

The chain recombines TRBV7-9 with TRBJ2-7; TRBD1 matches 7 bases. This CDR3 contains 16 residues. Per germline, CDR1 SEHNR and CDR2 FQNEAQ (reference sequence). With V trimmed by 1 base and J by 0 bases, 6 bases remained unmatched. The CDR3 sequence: CASSLVGDSSSYEQYF. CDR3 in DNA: TGTGCCAGCAGCTTAGTAGGGGACAGCAGCTCCTACGAGCAGTACTTC.

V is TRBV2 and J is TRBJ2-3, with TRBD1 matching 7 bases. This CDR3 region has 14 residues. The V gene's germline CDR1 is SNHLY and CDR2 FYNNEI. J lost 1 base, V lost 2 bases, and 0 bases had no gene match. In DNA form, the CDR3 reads TGTGCCAGCAGTGAAACAGGGGGCACAGATACGCAGTATTTT. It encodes CASSETGGTDTQYF.

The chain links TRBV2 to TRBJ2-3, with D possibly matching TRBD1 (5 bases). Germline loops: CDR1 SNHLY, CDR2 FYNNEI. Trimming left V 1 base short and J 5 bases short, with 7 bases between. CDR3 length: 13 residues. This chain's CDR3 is CASSEEQGDTQYF. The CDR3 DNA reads TGTGCCAGCAGTGAAGAGCAGGGAGATACGCAGTATTTT.

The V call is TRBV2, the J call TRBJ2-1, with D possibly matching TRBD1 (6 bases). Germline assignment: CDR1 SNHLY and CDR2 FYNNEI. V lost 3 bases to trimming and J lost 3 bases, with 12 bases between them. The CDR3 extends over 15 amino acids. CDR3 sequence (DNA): TGTGCCAGCAGTGACAGGGGTCGGGGCTACAATGAGCAGTTCTTC. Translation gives CASSDRGRGYNEQFF. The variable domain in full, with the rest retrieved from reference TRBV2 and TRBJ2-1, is EPEVTQTPSHQVTQMGQEVILRCVPISNHLYFYWYRQILGQKVEFLVSFYNNEISEKSEIFDDQFSVERPDGSNFTLKIRSTKLEDSAMYFCASSDRGRGYNEQFFGPGTRLTVL.

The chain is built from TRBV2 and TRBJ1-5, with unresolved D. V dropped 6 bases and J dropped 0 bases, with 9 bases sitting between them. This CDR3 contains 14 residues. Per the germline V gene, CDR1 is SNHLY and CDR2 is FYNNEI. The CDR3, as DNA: TGTGCCAGCAGGGCTCAAATTAGCAATCAGCCCCAGCATTTT. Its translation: CASRAQISNQPQHF.

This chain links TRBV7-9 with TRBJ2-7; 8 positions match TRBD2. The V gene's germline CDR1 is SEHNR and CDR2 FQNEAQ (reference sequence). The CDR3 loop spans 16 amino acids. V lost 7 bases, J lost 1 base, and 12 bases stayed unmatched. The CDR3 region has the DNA TGTGCCAGCACCACGGCAGCGGGAGCGATTTCCTACGAGCAGTACTTC. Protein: CASTTAAGAISYEQYF. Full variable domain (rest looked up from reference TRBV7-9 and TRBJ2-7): DTGVSQNPRHKITKRGQNVTFRCDPISEHNRLYWYRQTLGQGPEFLTYFQNEAQLEKSRLLSDRFSAERPKGSFSTLEIQRTEQGDSAMYLCASTTAAGAISYEQYFGPGTRLTVT.

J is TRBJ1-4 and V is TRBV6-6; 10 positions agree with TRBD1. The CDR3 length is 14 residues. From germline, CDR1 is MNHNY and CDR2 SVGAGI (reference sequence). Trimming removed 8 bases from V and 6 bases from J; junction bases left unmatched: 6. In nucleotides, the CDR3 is TGTGCCAGCCATAGTGGGACAGGGGATGAAAAACTGTTTTTT. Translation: CASHSGTGDEKLFF.

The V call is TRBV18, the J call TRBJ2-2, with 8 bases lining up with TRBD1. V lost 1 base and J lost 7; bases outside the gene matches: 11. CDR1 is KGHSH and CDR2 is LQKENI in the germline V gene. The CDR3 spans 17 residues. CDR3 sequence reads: CASSPLSPGGSVGELFF. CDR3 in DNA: TGTGCCAGCTCACCACTCTCCCCAGGGGGCTCTGTCGGGGAGCTGTTTTTT. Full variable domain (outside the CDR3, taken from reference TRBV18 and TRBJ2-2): NAGVMQNPRHLVRRRGQEARLRCSPMKGHSHVYWYRQLPEEGLKFMVYLQKENIIDESGMPKERFSAEFPKEGPSILRIQQVVRGDSAAYFCASSPLSPGGSVGELFFGEGSRLTVL.

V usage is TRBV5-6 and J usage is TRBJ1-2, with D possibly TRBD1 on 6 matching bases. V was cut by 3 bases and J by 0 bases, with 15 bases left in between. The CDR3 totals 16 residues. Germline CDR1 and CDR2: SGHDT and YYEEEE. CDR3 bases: TGTGCCAGCAGCTATATAGGACAGCCAACTAACTATGGCTACACCTTC. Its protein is CASSYIGQPTNYGYTF.

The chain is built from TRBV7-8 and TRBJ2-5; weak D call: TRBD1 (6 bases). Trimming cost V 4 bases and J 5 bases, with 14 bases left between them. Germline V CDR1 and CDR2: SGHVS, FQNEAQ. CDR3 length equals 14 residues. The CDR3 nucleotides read TGTGCCAGCAGCTCTAACAGGGCGGAGGAGACCCAGTACTTC. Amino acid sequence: CASSSNRAEETQYF.

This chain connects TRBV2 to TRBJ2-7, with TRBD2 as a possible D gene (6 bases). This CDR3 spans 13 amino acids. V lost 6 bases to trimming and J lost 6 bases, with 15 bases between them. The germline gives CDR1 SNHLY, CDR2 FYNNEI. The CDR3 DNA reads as TGTGCCAGCAGCGAAAACCGGGAGTCCGAGCAGTACTTC. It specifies CASSENRESEQYF.

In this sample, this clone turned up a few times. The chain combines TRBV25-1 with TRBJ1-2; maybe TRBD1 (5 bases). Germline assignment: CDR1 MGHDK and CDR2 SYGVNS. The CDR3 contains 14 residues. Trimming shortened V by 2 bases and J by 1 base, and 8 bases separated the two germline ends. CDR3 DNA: TGTGCCAGCAGTGAAGGGGCAGTTAACTATGGCTACACCTTC. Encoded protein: CASSEGAVNYGYTF.